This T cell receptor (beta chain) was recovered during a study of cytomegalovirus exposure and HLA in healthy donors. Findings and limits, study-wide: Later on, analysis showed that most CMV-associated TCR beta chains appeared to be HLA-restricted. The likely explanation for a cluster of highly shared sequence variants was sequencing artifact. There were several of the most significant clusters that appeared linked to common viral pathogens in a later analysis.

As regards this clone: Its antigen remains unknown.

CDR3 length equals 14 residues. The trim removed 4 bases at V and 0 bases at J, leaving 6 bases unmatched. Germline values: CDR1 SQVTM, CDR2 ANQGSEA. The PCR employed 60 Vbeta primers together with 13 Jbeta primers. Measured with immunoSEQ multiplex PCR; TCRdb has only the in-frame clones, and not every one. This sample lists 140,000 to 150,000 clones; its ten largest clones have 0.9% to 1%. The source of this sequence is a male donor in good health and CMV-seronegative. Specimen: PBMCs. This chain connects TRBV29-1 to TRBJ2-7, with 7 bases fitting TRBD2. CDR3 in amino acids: CSVAGGASSYEQYF. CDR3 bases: TGCAGCGTTGCGGGGGGAGCCAGCTCCTACGAGCAGTACTTC.